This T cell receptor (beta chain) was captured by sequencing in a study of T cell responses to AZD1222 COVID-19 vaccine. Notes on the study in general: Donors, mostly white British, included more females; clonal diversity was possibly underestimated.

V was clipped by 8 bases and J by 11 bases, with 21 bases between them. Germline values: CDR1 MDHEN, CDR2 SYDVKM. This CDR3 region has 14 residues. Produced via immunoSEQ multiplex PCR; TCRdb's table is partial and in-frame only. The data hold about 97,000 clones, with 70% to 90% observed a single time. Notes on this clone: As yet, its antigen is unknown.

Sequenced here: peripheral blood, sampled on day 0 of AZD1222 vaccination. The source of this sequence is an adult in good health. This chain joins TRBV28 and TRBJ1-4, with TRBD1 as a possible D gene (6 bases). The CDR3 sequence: CASLHSGERDKLFF. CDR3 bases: TGTGCCAGCCTCCACTCAGGGGAGAGGGATAAACTGTTTTTT.